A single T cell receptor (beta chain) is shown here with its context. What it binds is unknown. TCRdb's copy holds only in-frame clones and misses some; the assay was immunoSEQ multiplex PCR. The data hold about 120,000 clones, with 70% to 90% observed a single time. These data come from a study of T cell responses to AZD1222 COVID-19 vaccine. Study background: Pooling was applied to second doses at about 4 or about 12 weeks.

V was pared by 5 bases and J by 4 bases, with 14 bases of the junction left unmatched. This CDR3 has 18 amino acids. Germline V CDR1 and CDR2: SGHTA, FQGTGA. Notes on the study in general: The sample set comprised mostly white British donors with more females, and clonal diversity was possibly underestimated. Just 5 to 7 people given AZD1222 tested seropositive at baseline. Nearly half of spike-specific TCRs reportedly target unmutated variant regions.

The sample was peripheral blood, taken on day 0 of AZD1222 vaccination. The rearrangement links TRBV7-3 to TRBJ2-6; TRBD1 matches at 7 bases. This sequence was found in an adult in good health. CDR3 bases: TGTGCCAGCAGCCAAAGGGCAGGGGGAGTGCAAGGGGCCAACGTCCTGACTTTC. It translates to CASSQRAGGVQGANVLTF.